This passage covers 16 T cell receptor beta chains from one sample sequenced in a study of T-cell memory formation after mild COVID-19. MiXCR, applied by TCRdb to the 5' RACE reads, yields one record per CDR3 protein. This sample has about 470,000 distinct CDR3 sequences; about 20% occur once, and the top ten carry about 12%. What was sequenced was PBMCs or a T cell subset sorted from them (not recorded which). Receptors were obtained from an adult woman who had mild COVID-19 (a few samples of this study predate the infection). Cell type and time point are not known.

Written as DNA, the CDR3 is TGTGCCAGCAGGGGATTCTCATCGGGGAACTTCGATACGCAGTATTTT. Translation: CASRGFSSGNFDTQYF. The J gene is TRBJ2-3, the V gene TRBV27, with a weak D call TRBD2 (5 bases). Germline V gene data show CDR1 as MNHEY and CDR2 as SMNVEV (reference sequence). The CDR3 runs to 16 residues. The germline V and J ends were trimmed by 6 bases and 6 bases, with 22 bases remaining between them.

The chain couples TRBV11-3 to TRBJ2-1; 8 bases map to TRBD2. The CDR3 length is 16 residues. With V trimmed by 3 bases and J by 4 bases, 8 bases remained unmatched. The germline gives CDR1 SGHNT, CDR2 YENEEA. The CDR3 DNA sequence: TGTGCCAGCAGCTTGCAACTAGCGGCATTTTACAATGAGCAGTTCTTC. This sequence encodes CASSLQLAAFYNEQFF.

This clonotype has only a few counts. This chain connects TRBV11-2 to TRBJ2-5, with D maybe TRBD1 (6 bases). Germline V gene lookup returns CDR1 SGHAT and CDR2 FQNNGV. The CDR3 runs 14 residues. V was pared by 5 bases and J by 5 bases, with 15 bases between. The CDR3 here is CASSRSRGWETQYF. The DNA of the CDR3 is TGTGCCAGCAGCCGTAGCAGGGGTTGGGAGACCCAGTACTTC.

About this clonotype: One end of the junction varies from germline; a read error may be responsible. In nucleotides, the CDR3 is TGTGCCACCCGTGAAGCCGGGGGCATCGGTGGCTACACCTTC. It encodes CATREAGGIGGYTF. The chain joins TRBV24-1 to TRBJ1-2, with D possibly being TRBD1 (6 bases). This CDR3 region has 14 residues. Germline CDR1 is KGHDR and CDR2 is SFDVKD.

The CDR3 loop reads CASSLERVNNSPLHF. The CDR3 region has the DNA TGTGCCAGCAGCTTAGAGAGGGTCAACAATTCACCCCTCCACTTT. This sequence joins TRBV7-8 and TRBJ1-6; D is unresolved. The CDR3 has 15 residues. Between the trimmed V and J ends, which lost 1 base and 7 bases, there was a span of 11 bases. The germline V gene encodes CDR1 SGHVS and CDR2 FQNEAQ. Together with reference TRBV7-8 and TRBJ1-6, the CDR3 gives the full variable domain: GAGVSQSPRYKVAKRGQDVALRCDPISGHVSLFWYQQALGQGPEFLTYFQNEAQLDKSGLPSDRFFAERPEGSVSTLKIQRTQQEDSAVYLCASSLERVNNSPLHFGNGTRLTVT.

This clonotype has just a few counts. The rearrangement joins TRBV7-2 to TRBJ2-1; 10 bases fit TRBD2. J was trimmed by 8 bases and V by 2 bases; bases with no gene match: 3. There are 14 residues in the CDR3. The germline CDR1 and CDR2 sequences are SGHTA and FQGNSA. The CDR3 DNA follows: TGTGCCAGCAGCTTACTAGCGGGAGCTTATGAGCAGTTCTTC. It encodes CASSLLAGAYEQFF.

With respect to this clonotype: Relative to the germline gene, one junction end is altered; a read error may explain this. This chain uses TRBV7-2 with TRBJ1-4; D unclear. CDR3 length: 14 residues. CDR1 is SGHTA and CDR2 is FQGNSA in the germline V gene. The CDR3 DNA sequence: TGTGCCAGCAGTTTAGGCGTTCCTAATGAAAAACTGTTTTTT. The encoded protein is CASSLGVPNEKLFF.

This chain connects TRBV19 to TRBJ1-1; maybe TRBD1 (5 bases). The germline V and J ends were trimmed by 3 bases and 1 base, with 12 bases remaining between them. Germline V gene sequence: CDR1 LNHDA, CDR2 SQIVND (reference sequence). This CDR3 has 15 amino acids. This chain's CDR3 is CASSILDISNTEAFF. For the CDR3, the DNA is TGTGCCAGTAGTATCTTGGACATTTCGAACACTGAAGCTTTCTTT.

CDR3 DNA: TGTGCCAGCAGTCTGCGACTAGCGGGAGGATCTGAGCAGTTCTTC. Encoded protein: CASSLRLAGGSEQFF. The rearrangement joins TRBV12-3 or TRBV12-4 to TRBJ2-1; 13 bases are shared with TRBD2. The V and J ends lost 5 bases and 9 bases, in that order; junction bases with no gene match: 7. This CDR3 has 15 residues.

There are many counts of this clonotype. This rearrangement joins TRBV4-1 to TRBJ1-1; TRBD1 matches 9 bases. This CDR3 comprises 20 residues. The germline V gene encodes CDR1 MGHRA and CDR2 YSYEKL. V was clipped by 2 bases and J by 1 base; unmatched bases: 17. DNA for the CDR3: TGCGCCAGCAGCCAATCCCGGGACAGGGTGTTTTTTTCTCCGAACACTGAAGCTTTCTTT. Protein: CASSQSRDRVFFSPNTEAFF.

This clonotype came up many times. CDR3 coding DNA: TGTGCCAGCAGCTGGACAGGGTCGGTCATTCAGTACTTC. This sequence encodes CASSWTGSVIQYF. V gene TRBV3-1 combines with J gene TRBJ2-4, with 8 bases aligning to TRBD1. The germline V gene encodes CDR1 LGHDT and CDR2 YNNKEL (reference sequence). J lost 9 bases, V lost 5 bases, and 6 bases had no gene match. The CDR3 is 13 residues long. The full variable domain, completed using reference TRBV3-1 and TRBJ2-4, is DTAVSQTPKYLVTQMGNDKSIKCEQNLGHDTMYWYKQDSKKFLKIMFSYNNKELIINETVPNRFSPKSPDKAHLNLHINSLELGDSAVYFCASSWTGSVIQYFGAGTRLSVL.

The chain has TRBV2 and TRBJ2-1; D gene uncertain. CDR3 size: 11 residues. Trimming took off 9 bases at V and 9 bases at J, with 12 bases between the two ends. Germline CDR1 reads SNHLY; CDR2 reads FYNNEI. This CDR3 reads CASSWISEQFF. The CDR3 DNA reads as TGTGCCAGTTCGTGGATCAGTGAGCAGTTCTTC.

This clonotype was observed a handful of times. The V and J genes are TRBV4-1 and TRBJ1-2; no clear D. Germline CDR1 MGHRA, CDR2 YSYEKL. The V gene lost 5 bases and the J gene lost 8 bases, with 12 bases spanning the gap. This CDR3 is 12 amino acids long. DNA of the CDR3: TGCGCCAGCAGCTGGGAACTGGGGGGCTACACCTTC. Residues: CASSWELGGYTF.

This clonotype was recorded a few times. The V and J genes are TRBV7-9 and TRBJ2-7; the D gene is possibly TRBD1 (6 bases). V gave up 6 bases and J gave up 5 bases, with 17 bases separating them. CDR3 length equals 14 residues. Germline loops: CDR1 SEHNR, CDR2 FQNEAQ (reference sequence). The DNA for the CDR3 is TGTGCCAGCAGTCCCGTGGCAGGGGCTAACGAGCAGTACTTC. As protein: CASSPVAGANEQYF.

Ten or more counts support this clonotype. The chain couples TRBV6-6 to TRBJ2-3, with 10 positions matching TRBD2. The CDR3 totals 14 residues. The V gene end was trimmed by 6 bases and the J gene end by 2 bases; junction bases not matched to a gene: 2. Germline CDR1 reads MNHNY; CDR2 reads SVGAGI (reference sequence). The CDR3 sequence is CASRTSGFTDTQYF. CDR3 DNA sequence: TGTGCCAGCAGGACTAGCGGGTTCACAGATACGCAGTATTTT.

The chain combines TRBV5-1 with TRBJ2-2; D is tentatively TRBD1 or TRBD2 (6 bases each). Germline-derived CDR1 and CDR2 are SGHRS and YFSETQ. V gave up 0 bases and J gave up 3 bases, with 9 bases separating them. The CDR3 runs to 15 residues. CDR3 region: CASSLEGGYTGELFF. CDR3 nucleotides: TGCGCCAGCAGCTTGGAGGGGGGATACACCGGGGAGCTGTTTTTT.